Listed below are T cell receptor beta chains from one sample, sequenced in a study of shared clonotypes between healthy human individuals. TCRdb's table, derived via immunoSEQ multiplex PCR, lists solely in-frame clones and lacks some. The data contain more than 2 million clones, 85% to 95% of them seen just once; the ten biggest clones take up more than 0.1%. The sample taken for sequencing was naive CD4+ T cells sorted from blood. These receptors all come from a man between 18 and 35 years old in good health. Both conserved end residues are part of each CDR3. A D gene is named only where the DNA matches it firmly. The size of a clone is reported for some rows only, either as once, few or many, or as a class for expanded clones.

CDR3 protein	CDR3 DNA	clone size	V gene	CDR3 length	J gene	D gene
CAIRNPGRDYEQYF	TGTGCCATCAGGAACCCAGGACGGGACTACGAGCAGTACTTC	-	TRBV10-3	14	TRBJ2-7	-
CASSLGFSNEQFF	TGTGCCAGCAGCCTAGGGTTCTCCAATGAGCAGTTCTTC	-	TRBV6-5	13	TRBJ2-1	-
CASSLVDRADSPLHF	TGCGCCAGCAGCTTGGTGGACAGGGCGGATTCACCCCTCCACTTT	-	TRBV5-1	15	TRBJ1-6	TRBD1
CASSRQGEGNQPQHF	TGTGCCAGCAGCCGACAGGGGGAGGGCAATCAGCCCCAGCATTTT	-	TRBV6-5	15	TRBJ1-5	TRBD1
CASSVGGPETQYF	TGTGCCAGCAGCGTAGGGGGTCCAGAGACCCAGTACTTC	-	TRBV9	13	TRBJ2-5	-
CSVEPPTDDNSPLHF	TGCAGCGTTGAGCCCCCGACAGATGATAATTCACCCCTCCACTTT	-	TRBV29-1	15	TRBJ1-6	-
CASSLGLAGESSYEQYF	TGCGCCAGCAGCTTAGGACTAGCGGGAGAGAGCTCCTACGAGCAGTACTTC	-	TRBV5-1	17	TRBJ2-7	TRBD2
CASSLLVFGSADFNSPLHF	TGTGCCAGCAGCTTATTGGTATTTGGGTCGGCGGATTTTAATTCACCCCTCCACTTT	-	TRBV7-2	19	TRBJ1-6	-
CASSYDRRNTEAFF	TGTGCCAGCAGCTACGACAGAAGGAACACTGAAGCTTTCTTT	-	TRBV7-8	14	TRBJ1-1	-
CASSPNRAGANVLTF	TGTGCCAGCTCACCTAACAGGGCTGGGGCCAACGTCCTGACTTTC	once	TRBV18	15	TRBJ2-6	-
CASIGRSSYEQYF	TGTGCCAGCATCGGGCGAAGTTCCTACGAGCAGTACTTC	-	TRBV6-1	13	TRBJ2-7	-
CASSGRGENTEAFF	TGTGCCAGCAGCGGAAGAGGGGAGAACACTGAAGCTTTCTTT	-	TRBV9	14	TRBJ1-1	-
CASRSNRDRETQYF	TGTGCCAGCAGGTCTAACCGGGACAGGGAGACCCAGTACTTC	-	TRBV7-6	14	TRBJ2-5	TRBD1
CASSAGTGGSYEQYF	TGTGCCAGCAGCGCCGGGACAGGGGGCTCCTACGAGCAGTACTTC	-	TRBV7-9	15	TRBJ2-7	TRBD1
CASIRGDTQYF	TGTGCCAGCATTCGCGGGGATACGCAGTATTTT	-	TRBV6-5	11	TRBJ2-3	-
CASSLGGPGNTIYF	TGCGCCAGCAGCTTGGGGGGACCTGGAAACACCATATATTTT	once	TRBV5-1	14	TRBJ1-3	-
CASKREGIYNSPLHF	TGTGCCAGCAAACGGGAGGGAATATATAATTCACCCCTCCACTTT	-	TRBV11-2	15	TRBJ1-6	-
CASSLGPVTATRVGAFF	TGCGCCAGCAGCCTGGGACCCGTGACTGCTACCAGGGTTGGAGCTTTCTTT	-	TRBV4-1	17	TRBJ1-1	-
CASSLVGTGGRRNMNTEAFF	TGCGCCAGCAGCTTGGTCGGGACAGGGGGCCGTAGAAACATGAACACTGAAGCTTTCTTT	-	TRBV5-1	20	TRBJ1-1	TRBD1
CSGLQGFTQYF	TGCAGCGGGCTACAGGGTTTTACGCAGTATTTT	-	TRBV29-1	11	TRBJ2-3	-
CASSLGLVTETQYF	TGTGCCAGCAGCCTCGGACTAGTAACAGAGACCCAGTACTTC	-	TRBV7-9	14	TRBJ2-5	TRBD2
CASSYFASGTSYEQYF	TGTGCCAGCAGTTACTTCGCTAGCGGGACCTCCTACGAGCAGTACTTC	-	TRBV6-6	16	TRBJ2-7	TRBD2
CASSGAGDRTDTQYF	TGCGCCAGCAGCGGAGCGGGGGACCGCACAGATACGCAGTATTTT	-	TRBV5-1	15	TRBJ2-3	TRBD2
CASRGGMTNEKLFF	TGTGCCAGCAGGGGAGGGATGACTAATGAAAAACTGTTTTTT	-	TRBV28	14	TRBJ1-4	-
CASSSGGGGRERYGYTF	TGTGCCAGCAGTTCAGGGGGTGGGGGCAGGGAGCGCTATGGCTACACCTTC	-	TRBV27	17	TRBJ1-2	TRBD1
CASSLHYSNQPQHF	TGTGCCAGCAGCCTACACTATAGCAATCAGCCCCAGCATTTT	-	TRBV9	14	TRBJ1-5	-
CASRPRDRGGQPQHF	TGTGCCAGCAGACCCCGGGACAGGGGGGGTCAGCCCCAGCATTTT	-	TRBV28	15	TRBJ1-5	TRBD1
CAISGVGQGTSGANVLTF	TGTGCCATCAGTGGCGTGGGACAGGGGACGTCTGGGGCCAACGTCCTGACTTTC	once	TRBV10-3	18	TRBJ2-6	TRBD1
CASSLVSGVQEQYF	TGTGCCAGCAGCTTGGTTTCGGGGGTGCAGGAGCAGTACTTC	-	TRBV5-4	14	TRBJ2-7	-
CASSLETGTYGYTF	TGCGCCAGCAGCTTGGAGACAGGGACCTATGGCTACACCTTC	-	TRBV5-1	14	TRBJ1-2	TRBD1
CSVERDRLGQYF	TGCAGCGTTGAGAGAGACAGGTTAGGCCAGTACTTC	-	TRBV29-1	12	TRBJ2-5	-
CASRNPGQGDWVEQFF	TGTGCCAGCCGCAACCCGGGACAGGGGGATTGGGTTGAGCAGTTCTTC	-	TRBV25-1	16	TRBJ2-1	TRBD1
CAWGQGGYTF	TGTGCCTGGGGACAAGGTGGCTACACCTTC	-	TRBV30	10	TRBJ1-2	-
CASSIGAANTEAFF	TGTGCCAGCAGCATAGGGGCCGCTAACACTGAAGCTTTCTTT	-	TRBV5-4	14	TRBJ1-1	-
CASSARLVGKNIQYF	TGTGCCAGCAGTGCTCGACTAGTGGGCAAAAACATTCAGTACTTC	-	TRBV2	15	TRBJ2-4	-
CASSPSGPGSHEQYF	TGCGCCAGCAGCCCATCGGGGCCAGGGTCCCACGAGCAGTACTTC	-	TRBV4-1	15	TRBJ2-7	-
CAWSVGQGATDTQYF	TGTGCCTGGAGTGTCGGGCAGGGGGCCACAGATACGCAGTATTTT	once	TRBV30	15	TRBJ2-3	TRBD1
CASRHRLARRYEQYF	TGCGCCAGCAGGCATAGACTAGCGCGACGCTACGAGCAGTACTTC	-	TRBV10-1	15	TRBJ2-7	TRBD2
CASTGPRPYNSPLHF	TGTGCCAGTACGGGACCCAGGCCATATAATTCACCCCTCCACTTT	-	TRBV28	15	TRBJ1-6	-
CASSLVHLATNEKLFF	TGTGCCAGCAGTTTAGTCCACCTTGCAACTAATGAAAAACTGTTTTTT	-	TRBV28	16	TRBJ1-4	-
CASSRTQPPYEQYF	TGTGCCAGCAGTCGGACACAACCACCCTACGAGCAGTACTTC	-	TRBV6-5	14	TRBJ2-7	-
CASSVESSSGNTIYF	TGTGCCAGCAGCGTAGAGTCCAGCTCTGGAAACACCATATATTTT	-	TRBV9	15	TRBJ1-3	-
CASSLPGSGGAWGHEQFF	TGCGCCAGCAGCCTCCCGGGTAGCGGGGGGGCCTGGGGGCATGAGCAGTTCTTC	-	TRBV4-1	18	TRBJ2-1	TRBD2
CASSLWNRGTAETQYF	TGTGCCAGCAGCTTATGGAACAGGGGGACCGCAGAGACCCAGTACTTC	-	TRBV7-9	16	TRBJ2-5	TRBD1
CASSLEGAKNIQYF	TGTGCCAGCAGCTTGGAAGGAGCCAAAAACATTCAGTACTTC	-	TRBV5-4	14	TRBJ2-4	-
CASSPPSRYEQYF	TGTGCCAGCTCACCACCGTCCCGCTACGAGCAGTACTTC	-	TRBV18	13	TRBJ2-7	-
CASSLGRQLYNEQFF	TGTGCCAGCAGCTTAGGTCGGCAACTTTACAATGAGCAGTTCTTC	-	TRBV7-9	15	TRBJ2-1	-
CASSQGRTGNYGYTF	TGCGCCAGCAGCCAAGGTAGGACAGGGAACTATGGCTACACCTTC	-	TRBV4-1	15	TRBJ1-2	TRBD1
CASSPGTGTPYF	TGTGCCAGCAGCCCCGGGACAGGAACCCCGTACTTC	-	TRBV11-1	12	TRBJ2-7	TRBD1
CASSLSGGLYNEQFF	TGCGCCAGCAGCTTGAGCGGGGGGCTTTACAATGAGCAGTTCTTC	-	TRBV5-1	15	TRBJ2-1	TRBD2
CAWSVGTSGYEQYF	TGTGCCTGGAGTGTAGGGACTAGCGGGTACGAGCAGTACTTC	-	TRBV30	14	TRBJ2-7	TRBD2